These 27 T cell receptor beta chains were all obtained from the same sample, sequenced in a study of blood T cell repertoires in COVID-19. This table comes from immunoSEQ multiplex PCR, and its TCRdb copy is limited to in-frame clones, with some not included. The table records roughly 200,000 clones, roughly 88% of them present only once. The sequencing input was PBMCs or T cells enriched from blood (not recorded which). These receptors were collected from a middle-aged man with acute COVID-19.

This chain joins TRBV28 and TRBJ2-3, with a tentative D call TRBD1 (5 bases). Trimming stripped 4 bases from V and 6 bases from J, with 8 bases between. The V gene's germline CDR1 is MDHEN and CDR2 SYDVKM. This CDR3 contains 12 residues. The CDR3 sequence is CASSSAGDTQYF. The CDR3 coding sequence is TGTGCCAGCAGTTCAGCAGGGGATACGCAGTATTTT.

The chain joins TRBV28 to TRBJ1-3; D remains unclear. The CDR3 is 15 amino acids. Germline CDR1 MDHEN, CDR2 SYDVKM. Trimming stripped 3 bases from V and 0 bases from J, with 9 bases between. CDR3 sequence (DNA): TGTGCCAGCAGTTTCAGACAACTCTCTGGAAACACCATATATTTT. Amino acids: CASSFRQLSGNTIYF.

The gene calls are TRBV9 and TRBJ2-7, with TRBD1 as a possible D gene (6 bases). Germline CDR1 and CDR2: SGDLS and YYNGEE. CDR3 length: 14 amino acids. V shed 0 bases and J shed 5 bases, with 12 bases lying between them. CDR3 residues: CASSVEGQNDEQYF. The CDR3 nucleotides read TGTGCCAGCAGCGTAGAGGGACAAAACGACGAGCAGTACTTC.

The rearrangement uses TRBV9 and TRBJ2-4, with 12 bases fitting TRBD2. This CDR3 has 15 amino acids. The germline V gene has CDR1 SGDLS and CDR2 YYNGEE. The J segment lost 2 bases and the V segment lost 7 bases, leaving 4 bases of the junction unmatched. The CDR3 reads CASGTSGSPKNIQYF. The CDR3 coding sequence is TGTGCCAGCGGGACTAGCGGGTCCCCCAAAAACATTCAGTACTTC.

The rearrangement links TRBV6-5 to TRBJ1-6, with TRBD1 matching over 9 bases. Unmatched junction bases numbered 6, after V lost 5 bases and J lost 7 bases. Germline V lookup: CDR1 MNHEY, CDR2 SVGAGI. The CDR3 has 15 amino acids. The CDR3, as DNA: TGTGCCAGCAGTCCCGGGACAGGGCGGAATTCACCCCTCCACTTT. This gives the protein CASSPGTGRNSPLHF.

As concerns this clone: An end of the junction differs from the germline gene, which may be a read error. J is TRBJ2-3 and V is TRBV7-7, with TRBD2 identical over 7 bases. The CDR3 is 18 amino acids. Germline CDR1 reads SSHAT; CDR2 reads FNYEAQ (reference sequence). The CDR3 sequence is CASSPMVGTGGATDTQYF. CDR3 bases: TGTGCTAGCAGCCCTATGGTTGGGACGGGAGGAGCCACAGATACGCAGTATTTT.

The CDR3 sequence: CASSGPGTAIFNEKLFF. CDR3 DNA: TGTGCCAGTAGCGGACCCGGGACAGCCATTTTTAATGAAAAACTGTTTTTT. The chain couples TRBV19 to TRBJ1-4; 7 nucleotides match TRBD1. CDR1 is LNHDA, CDR2 SQIVND, per germline (reference sequence). The CDR3 extends over 17 amino acids. Trimming cost V 6 bases and J 4 bases; bases outside gene matches: 14.

This clone has a single count. The chain carries TRBV6-5 and TRBJ2-1; TRBD2 agrees at 9 bases. Trimming at V came to 2 bases and at J to 0 bases, leaving 2 bases not matched to a gene. CDR3 length: 16 amino acids. The V gene's germline CDR1 is MNHEY and CDR2 SVGAGI. The CDR3 bases are TGTGCCAGCAGTTACGGACTAGCGAGCTCCTACAATGAGCAGTTCTTC. It codes for CASSYGLASSYNEQFF.

The V gene is TRBV11-2, the J gene TRBJ1-4; perhaps TRBD1 as D (6 bases). Germline CDR1 reads SGHAT; CDR2 reads FQNNGV. The CDR3 spans 15 residues. Deletions cut 0 bases from V and 6 bases from J, with 11 bases between. CDR3 bases: TGTGCCAGCAGCTTAGACAGGGGTTGGGATGAAAAACTGTTTTTT. This translates into CASSLDRGWDEKLFF.

V is TRBV20-1 and J is TRBJ1-5; D gene unclear. The CDR3 runs 16 residues. Trimming cost V 3 bases and J 5 bases, with 20 bases left between them. The germline CDR1 and CDR2 sequences are DFQATT and SNEGSKA (reference sequence). The CDR3 coding sequence is TGCAGTGCTAGTAGCAAGAGCGGCCTCATTTATCAGCCCCAGCATTTT. Its protein is CSASSKSGLIYQPQHF.

The chain joins TRBV5-1 to TRBJ2-5; 11 bases fit TRBD2. This CDR3 is built from 15 residues. Germline loops: CDR1 SGHRS, CDR2 YFSETQ. The J segment lost 2 bases and the V segment lost 4 bases, leaving 4 bases of the junction unmatched. The CDR3 protein is CASSIGTSGQETQYF. In DNA form, the CDR3 reads TGCGCCAGCAGCATCGGGACTAGCGGACAAGAGACCCAGTACTTC.

The chain links TRBV6-5 to TRBJ2-7, with 8 bases fitting TRBD1. With V trimmed by 5 bases and J by 3 bases, 9 bases remained unmatched. Germline lookup yields CDR1 MNHEY and CDR2 SVGAGI. This CDR3 is 15 amino acids long. DNA for the CDR3: TGTGCCAGCAGTAGGCAGGGGGCCGCCCTCTACGAGCAGTACTTC. This gives the protein CASSRQGAALYEQYF.

The chain carries TRBV5-1 and TRBJ2-3, with TRBD1 identical over 8 bases. The CDR3 extends over 14 amino acids. CDR1 SGHRS and CDR2 YFSETQ come from the germline V gene. With 3 bases clipped from V and 5 bases from J, the junction kept 5 bases outside the gene matches. This CDR3 reads CASSWTGLGDTQYF. DNA of the CDR3: TGCGCCAGCAGCTGGACAGGGTTGGGAGATACGCAGTATTTT.

This chain links TRBV24-1 with TRBJ2-3, with D possibly being TRBD1 (5 bases). This CDR3 contains 15 residues. Trimming removed 0 bases from V and 1 base from J, with 7 bases in between. The V gene's germline CDR1 is KGHDR and CDR2 SFDVKD. The CDR3 bases are TGTGCCACCAGTGATTTGCTAGGGGGCACAGATACGCAGTATTTT. Its protein is CATSDLLGGTDTQYF.

J is TRBJ1-6 and V is TRBV15; D uncertain. CDR3 size: 16 residues. Deletions cut 0 bases from V and 6 bases from J, with 12 bases between. Germline V gene lookup returns CDR1 LNHNV and CDR2 YYDKDF (reference sequence). CDR3 residues: CATSRDLATSNSPLHF. The DNA of the CDR3 is TGTGCCACCAGCAGAGATTTAGCGACTTCTAATTCACCCCTCCACTTT.

The rearrangement uses TRBV27 and TRBJ1-2; no clear D gene. Germline values: CDR1 MNHEY, CDR2 SMNVEV (reference sequence). Trimming shortened V by 6 bases and J by 0 bases, and 8 bases separated the two germline ends. The CDR3 loop spans 13 amino acids. The CDR3 spells CASSGLANYGYTF. The DNA of the CDR3 is TGTGCCAGCAGCGGTCTAGCTAACTATGGCTACACCTTC.

The gene calls are TRBV9 and TRBJ2-2; TRBD2 agrees at 10 bases. Germline V gives CDR1 SGDLS, CDR2 YYNGEE. The CDR3 runs to 16 residues. V shed 0 bases and J 5 bases; nucleotides not matched to a gene: 4. CDR3 sequence: CASSVVGSGRTGELFF. CDR3 in DNA: TGTGCCAGCAGCGTAGTAGGTAGCGGGAGGACCGGGGAGCTGTTTTTT. The full variable domain, its missing parts supplied by reference TRBV9 and TRBJ2-2, is DSGVTQTPKHLITATGQRVTLRCSPRSGDLSVYWYQQSLDQGLQFLIQYYNGEERAKGNILERFSAQQFPDLHSELNLSSLELGDSALYFCASSVVGSGRTGELFFGEGSRLTVL.

This clone came up once. The rearrangement uses TRBV30 and TRBJ2-3; 9 nucleotides match TRBD2. J was trimmed by 4 bases and V by 5 bases; bases with no gene match: 4. Germline V CDR1 and CDR2: GTSNPN, SVGIG (reference sequence). CDR3 length: 13 amino acids. CDR3 residues: CAWGSGGADTQYF. DNA for the CDR3: TGTGCCTGGGGTAGCGGGGGCGCAGATACGCAGTATTTT.

The chain combines TRBV25-1 with TRBJ2-3, with 8 bases matching TRBD1. The J segment lost 4 bases and the V segment lost 6 bases, leaving 18 bases of the junction unmatched. The CDR3 runs to 18 residues. The germline CDR1 and CDR2 sequences are MGHDK and SYGVNS. CDR3 residues: CASRGHGQGWDRADTQYF. The CDR3 DNA sequence: TGTGCCAGCAGGGGCCATGGACAGGGATGGGATCGGGCAGATACGCAGTATTTT. Combining the CDR3 with reference TRBV25-1 and TRBJ2-3 gives the whole variable domain EADIYQTPRYLVIGTGKKITLECSQTMGHDKMYWYQQDPGMELHLIHYSYGVNSTEKGDLSSESTVSRIRTEHFPLTLESARPSHTSQYLCASRGHGQGWDRADTQYFGPGTRLTVL.

The rearrangement uses TRBV5-1 and TRBJ2-3; 10 bases are shared with TRBD2. Germline V gene data show CDR1 as SGHRS and CDR2 as YFSETQ. CDR3 length: 16 amino acids. The trim removed 4 bases at V and 5 bases at J, leaving 10 bases unmatched. DNA of the CDR3: TGCGCCAGCAGCCCTCTAGCGGGAGAAGGAGGAGATACGCAGTATTTT. It translates to CASSPLAGEGGDTQYF.

About this clone: A read error may explain this, as a much larger clone is one base away. The V gene is TRBV28, the J gene TRBJ2-7; D gene ambiguous. The CDR3 loop spans 11 amino acids. Germline loops: CDR1 MDHEN, CDR2 SYDVKM. Trimming left V 4 bases short and J 3 bases short, with 4 bases between. DNA for the CDR3: TGTGCCAGCAGTTCCAACTACGAGCAGTACTTC. It is translated as CASSSNYEQYF. Full variable domain (rest looked up from reference TRBV28 and TRBJ2-7): DVKVTQSSRYLVKRTGEKVFLECVQDMDHENMFWYRQDPGLGLRLIYFSYDVKMKEKGDIPEGYSVSREKKERFSLILESASTNQTSMYLCASSSNYEQYFGPGTRLTVT.

This clone was seen just once. The V gene is TRBV15, the J gene TRBJ2-7; TRBD2 matches 7 bases. Germline V gene data show CDR1 as LNHNV and CDR2 as YYDKDF (reference sequence). The ends lost 1 base at V and 5 bases at J; junction bases unmatched: 5. CDR3 length equals 14 residues. The CDR3 here is CATSRAGGINEQYF. CDR3 DNA sequence: TGTGCCACCAGCAGAGCGGGAGGTATCAACGAGCAGTACTTC. Drawing the rest from reference TRBV15 and TRBJ2-7, the complete variable domain is DAMVIQNPRYQVTQFGKPVTLSCSQTLNHNVMYWYQQKSSQAPKLLFHYYDKDFNNEADTPDNFQSRRPNTSFCFLDIRSPGLGDTAMYLCATSRAGGINEQYFGPGTRLTVT.

The chain links TRBV11-2 to TRBJ1-3; the D gene is possibly TRBD1 (6 bases). Trimming cost V 8 bases and J 0 bases, with 14 bases left between them. The CDR3 runs 15 residues. Germline V gene data show CDR1 as SGHAT and CDR2 as FQNNGV. CDR3 loop: CASGWGTRSGNTIYF. Here the CDR3 DNA reads TGTGCCAGCGGTTGGGGGACACGCTCTGGAAACACCATATATTTT.

The CDR3 is CASSPKQGPSGNTIYF. CDR3 sequence (DNA): TGTGCCAGCAGCCCTAAACAGGGTCCTTCTGGAAACACCATATATTTT. This chain links TRBV7-9 with TRBJ1-3, with D perhaps matching TRBD1 (6 bases). Trimming removed 5 bases at V and 1 base at J, with 15 bases between. Germline V CDR1 and CDR2: SEHNR, FQNEAQ (reference sequence). This CDR3 region has 16 residues. Combining the CDR3 with reference TRBV7-9 and TRBJ1-3 gives the whole variable domain DTGVSQNPRHKITKRGQNVTFRCDPISEHNRLYWYRQTLGQGPEFLTYFQNEAQLEKSRLLSDRFSAERPKGSFSTLEIQRTEQGDSAMYLCASSPKQGPSGNTIYFGEGSWLTVV.

With respect to this clone: One end of the junction does not line up with germline, which may come from a read error. The chain couples TRBV7-2 to TRBJ1-1; the D is unclear. Germline CDR1 SGHTA, CDR2 FQGNSA. This CDR3 is 13 amino acids long. The CDR3 nucleotides are TGTGCCAGCAGCTCCACTCGAGTCTCTGATGCTTTCTTT. Its translation: CASSSTRVSDAFF.

The V call is TRBV19, the J call TRBJ2-2; TRBD2 agrees at 7 bases. The CDR3 length is 16 residues. J lost 2 bases, V lost 3 bases, and 6 bases had no gene match. In germline, CDR1 is LNHDA, CDR2 SQIVND (reference sequence). Written as DNA, the CDR3 is TGTGCCAGTAGTATCTACGGGAGGACCAACACCGGGGAGCTGTTTTTT. Encoded protein: CASSIYGRTNTGELFF.

The genes are TRBV2 and TRBJ2-7, with D unresolved. Germline lookup yields CDR1 SNHLY and CDR2 FYNNEI. The CDR3 totals 13 residues. V lost 1 base to trimming and J lost 5 bases, with 9 bases between them. The CDR3 bases are TGTGCCAGCAGTGAAGTCTTAAGCCACGAGCAGTACTTC. It yields the protein CASSEVLSHEQYF.